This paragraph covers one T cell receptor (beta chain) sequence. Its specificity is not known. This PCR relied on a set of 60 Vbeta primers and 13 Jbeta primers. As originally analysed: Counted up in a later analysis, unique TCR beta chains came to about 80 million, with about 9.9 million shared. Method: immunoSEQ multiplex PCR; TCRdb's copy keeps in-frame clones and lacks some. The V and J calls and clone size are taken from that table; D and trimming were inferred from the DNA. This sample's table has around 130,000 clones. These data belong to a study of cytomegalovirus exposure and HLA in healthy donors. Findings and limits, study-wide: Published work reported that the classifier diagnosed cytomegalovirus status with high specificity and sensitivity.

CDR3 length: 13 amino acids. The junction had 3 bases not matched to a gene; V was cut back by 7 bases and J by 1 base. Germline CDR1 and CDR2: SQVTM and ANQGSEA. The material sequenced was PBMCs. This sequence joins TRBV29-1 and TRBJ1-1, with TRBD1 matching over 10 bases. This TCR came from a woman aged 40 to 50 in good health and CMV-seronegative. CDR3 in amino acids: CSGGDRGNTEAFF. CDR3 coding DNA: TGCAGCGGGGGGGACAGGGGGAACACTGAAGCTTTCTTT.